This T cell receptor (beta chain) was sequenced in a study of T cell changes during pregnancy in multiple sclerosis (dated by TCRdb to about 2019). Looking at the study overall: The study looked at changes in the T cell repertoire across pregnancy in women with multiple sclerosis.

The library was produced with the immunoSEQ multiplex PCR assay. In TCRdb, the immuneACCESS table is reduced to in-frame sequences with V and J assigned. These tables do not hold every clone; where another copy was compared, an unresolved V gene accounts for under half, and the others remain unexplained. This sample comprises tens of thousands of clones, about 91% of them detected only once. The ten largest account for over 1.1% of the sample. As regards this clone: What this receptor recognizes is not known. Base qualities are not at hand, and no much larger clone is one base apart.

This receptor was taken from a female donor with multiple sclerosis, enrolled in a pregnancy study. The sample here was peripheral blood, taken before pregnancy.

The CDR3 region: CAWSVRASGGHRGTDTQYF. Here is the DNA: TGTGCCTGGAGTGTACGGGCTAGCGGGGGCCATAGAGGCACAGATACGCAGTATTTT. This receptor chain uses TRBV30 and TRBJ2-3, with 10 bases aligning to TRBD2. The CDR3 has 19 amino acids, counting the end cysteine and phenylalanine. The read is trimmed to its CDR3 DNA, 57 bases read in frame from base 1. V is cut back by 0 bases and J by 1 base, with 13 bases in the junction unmatched. The CDR1 and CDR2 encoded by the germline V gene (reference sequence) are GTSNPN and SVGIG.